The rows below give T cell receptor beta chains drawn from one sample of a study of CD8 T cells in Susac syndrome. TCRdb re-derived calls from the immunoSEQ multiplex PCR reads in MiXCR, one entry per CDR3 protein. The data contain tens of thousands of distinct CDR3 sequences, 93% of them singletons. The sequenced sample was CD8+ T cells from PBMCs. The receptors were sampled from a human donor in good health. Each CDR3 is given with its conserved first and last residue. The D gene is left open where the match is weak. Part of the rows lack a size; the others show once, few, many or a class for expanded clones.

V	J	D	size	length	CDR3	DNA
TRBV5-1	TRBJ2-7	-	-	12	CASRDWAYEQYF	TGCGCCAGTCGTGACTGGGCCTACGAGCAGTACTTC
TRBV6-4	TRBJ1-2	-	-	13	CASSDGAIDGYTF	TGTGCCAGCAGTGACGGGGCCATCGACGGCTACACCTTC
TRBV6-2/TRBV6-3	TRBJ2-7	TRBD1	-	13	CASRVTGYYEQYF	TGTGCCAGCAGAGTGACAGGGTACTACGAGCAGTACTTC
TRBV2	TRBJ2-3	-	-	15	CASRRAASPADTQYF	TGTGCCAGCCGCCGGGCCGCGAGTCCGGCAGATACGCAGTATTTT
TRBV4-1	TRBJ2-7	-	-	15	CASSQGGTGFYEQYF	TGCGCCAGCAGCCAAGGGGGGACTGGATTTTACGAGCAGTACTTC
TRBV19	TRBJ1-5	TRBD1	-	15	CASRTGRTGNQPQHF	TGTGCCAGCAGGACAGGGAGGACGGGCAATCAGCCCCAGCATTTT
TRBV3-1	TRBJ2-3	TRBD2	-	16	CASSLGAGEGTDTQYF	TGTGCCAGCAGTCTAGGGGCGGGAGAAGGAACAGATACGCAGTATTTT
TRBV29-1	TRBJ1-2	-	-	13	CSVPGGAPYGYTF	TGCAGCGTTCCCGGGGGCGCCCCTTATGGCTACACCTTC
TRBV12-3/TRBV12-4	TRBJ2-1	-	-	12	CASSLGGNEQFF	TGTGCCAGCAGTTTAGGTGGAAATGAGCAGTTCTTC
TRBV20-1	TRBJ2-3	-	-	14	CSALLATRTDTQYF	TGCAGTGCCCTCCTAGCGACTCGCACAGATACGCAGTATTTT
TRBV5-6	TRBJ2-7	-	once	14	CASSLGVDSYEQYF	TGTGCCAGCAGCTTGGGAGTAGACTCCTACGAGCAGTACTTC
TRBV6-5	TRBJ2-7	TRBD2	-	14	CASRETSGSYEQYF	TGTGCCAGCAGGGAGACTAGCGGGTCCTACGAGCAGTACTTC
TRBV7-2	TRBJ2-7	TRBD2	once	17	CASSPGTSGSLSYEQYF	TGTGCCAGCAGCCCAGGGACTAGCGGGTCTCTCTCCTACGAGCAGTACTTC
TRBV5-1	TRBJ2-3	-	once	15	CASSLAGVPTDTQYF	TGCGCCAGCAGCTTGGCAGGGGTTCCCACAGATACGCAGTATTTT
TRBV15	TRBJ1-4	-	-	13	CATSREGGEKLFF	TGTGCCACCAGCAGAGAAGGAGGAGAAAAACTGTTTTTT
TRBV28	TRBJ2-5	-	-	11	CASSVRETQYF	TGTGCCAGTTCGGTGAGGGAGACCCAGTACTTC
TRBV29-1	TRBJ2-5	TRBD2	-	15	CSVELAGVSGETQYF	TGCAGCGTTGAACTAGCGGGGGTCTCAGGGGAGACCCAGTACTTC
TRBV6-2/TRBV6-3	TRBJ2-1	-	-	16	CASSYSSKGAADEQFF	TGTGCCAGCAGTTACTCATCCAAAGGGGCCGCCGATGAGCAGTTCTTC
TRBV20-1	TRBJ2-1	-	-	12	CSAGQSTNEQFF	TGCAGTGCTGGACAGAGTACCAATGAGCAGTTCTTC
TRBV28	TRBJ1-1	TRBD1	-	16	CASSLVNRGPNAEAFF	TGTGCCAGCAGTCTAGTCAACAGGGGACCAAACGCTGAAGCTTTCTTT
TRBV6-1	TRBJ1-5	-	-	16	CASSSMATYSNQPQHF	TGTGCCAGCTCATCAATGGCGACCTATAGCAATCAGCCCCAGCATTTT
TRBV5-1	TRBJ2-7	-	few	15	CASSLVGGSSYEQYF	TGCGCCAGCAGCTTGGTCGGGGGTAGCTCCTACGAGCAGTACTTC
TRBV6-1	TRBJ1-5	-	-	10	CASSLSPQHF	TGTGCCAGCAGCCTTTCCCCCCAGCATTTT
TRBV24-1	TRBJ2-1	TRBD2	-	14	CATSNSGRVHEQFF	TGTGCCACCAGTAATAGCGGGAGAGTCCATGAGCAGTTCTTC
TRBV7-7	TRBJ2-7	-	-	15	CASSLGRGRGYEQYF	TGTGCTAGCAGCTTAGGTAGAGGGAGAGGATACGAGCAGTACTTC
TRBV7-8	TRBJ2-5	TRBD1	-	15	CASSKRTGTEETQYF	TGTGCCAGCAGCAAGCGGACAGGGACCGAAGAGACCCAGTACTTC
TRBV27	TRBJ1-5	-	-	16	CASSFIGGQSNQPQHF	TGTGCCAGCAGTTTTATTGGCGGACAGAGCAATCAGCCCCAGCATTTT
TRBV28	TRBJ2-7	-	-	14	CASSFWLGPGEQYF	TGTGCCAGCAGTTTCTGGCTAGGGCCGGGGGAGCAGTACTTC
TRBV5-1	TRBJ1-1	-	-	12	CASSLGGVGAFF	TGCGCCAGCAGCTTGGGGGGAGTCGGAGCTTTCTTT
TRBV7-2	TRBJ1-1	-	-	13	CASSGRGIFEAFF	TGTGCCAGCAGCGGCAGGGGAATCTTTGAAGCTTTCTTT
TRBV28	TRBJ2-1	TRBD1	-	14	CASSFRGLYNEQFF	TGTGCCAGCAGTTTCAGGGGGCTCTACAATGAGCAGTTCTTC
TRBV27	TRBJ2-1	TRBD2	once	15	CASSWAGGGYNEQFF	TGTGCCAGCAGTTGGGCGGGGGGCGGCTACAATGAGCAGTTCTTC
TRBV5-1	TRBJ2-1	TRBD1	-	15	CASSAGQVQVDEQFF	TGCGCCAGCAGCGCCGGACAGGTTCAGGTCGATGAGCAGTTCTTC
TRBV18	TRBJ1-2	TRBD1	-	14	CASSPGTGNYGYTF	TGTGCCAGCTCACCCGGGACAGGGAACTATGGCTACACCTTC
TRBV28	TRBJ2-2	-	-	15	CASSFGSASTGELFF	TGTGCCAGCAGTTTCGGCAGCGCCTCCACCGGGGAGCTGTTTTTT
TRBV7-6	TRBJ2-7	-	-	13	CASSFNRAHEQYF	TGTGCCAGCAGCTTTAACAGGGCTCACGAGCAGTACTTC
TRBV6-5	TRBJ2-3	TRBD1	-	14	CASSYSYRGDTQYF	TGTGCCAGCAGTTACTCCTACAGGGGAGATACGCAGTATTTT
TRBV27	TRBJ2-7	-	-	13	CASQSPSLYEQYF	TGTGCCAGCCAGTCTCCTTCTCTCTACGAACAGTACTTC
TRBV5-8	TRBJ1-3	-	-	13	CASSFSRGHTIYF	TGTGCCAGCAGCTTTAGCCGGGGACACACCATATATTTT
TRBV6-6	TRBJ2-2	-	-	15	CASIKTEANTGELFF	TGTGCCAGCATTAAGACAGAGGCGAACACCGGGGAGCTGTTTTTT
TRBV29-1	TRBJ2-7	-	-	15	CSVEVPQGGGYEQYF	TGCAGCGTTGAAGTCCCCCAGGGCGGAGGGTACGAGCAGTACTTC
TRBV30	TRBJ2-6	-	-	18	CAWGTKRYNKSRANVLTF	TGTGCCTGGGGTACAAAGCGTTATAACAAAAGTCGGGCCAACGTCCTGACTTTC
TRBV4-2	TRBJ2-3	-	-	15	CASSQEGHRADTQYF	TGTGCCAGCAGCCAAGAAGGGCACAGGGCAGATACGCAGTATTTT
TRBV9	TRBJ1-2	TRBD1	once	17	CASSPHPGTGDYYGYTF	TGTGCCAGCAGCCCCCACCCAGGGACAGGGGATTACTATGGCTACACCTTC
TRBV27	TRBJ2-3	-	-	11	CASEFADTQYF	TGTGCCAGCGAGTTCGCAGATACGCAGTATTTT
TRBV27	TRBJ2-3	TRBD2	-	14	CASSLGLVADTQYF	TGTGCCAGCAGTCTCGGACTAGTAGCAGATACGCAGTATTTT
TRBV20-1	TRBJ2-7	-	once	13	CSALTGTSYEQYF	TGCAGTGCCTTGACAGGGACTTCCTACGAGCAGTACTTC
TRBV27	TRBJ1-1	-	-	14	CASSWSGGAYEAFF	TGTGCCAGCAGTTGGTCGGGGGGCGCGTATGAAGCTTTCTTT
TRBV27	TRBJ2-1	TRBD1	-	15	CASSQGQPSYNEQFF	TGTGCCAGCAGTCAGGGACAGCCCTCCTACAATGAGCAGTTCTTC
TRBV7-9	TRBJ2-6	TRBD2	-	19	CASSLHRLAGTSGANVLTF	TGTGCCAGCAGCTTACATCGGCTAGCGGGTACCTCTGGGGCCAACGTCCTGACTTTC
TRBV2	TRBJ2-7	-	-	13	CASRSGRTYEQYF	TGTGCCAGCAGGAGCGGCCGGACGTACGAGCAGTACTTC
TRBV19	TRBJ2-5	TRBD1	-	17	CASSNPGTGGGLETQYF	TGTGCCAGTAGTAACCCCGGGACAGGGGGCGGCTTGGAGACCCAGTACTTC
TRBV6-2/TRBV6-3	TRBJ1-2	-	-	13	CASKGVPSYGYTF	TGTGCCAGCAAGGGGGTACCGAGCTATGGCTACACCTTC
TRBV12-3/TRBV12-4	TRBJ2-1	TRBD2	-	15	CASSLLAGVVGEQFF	TGTGCCAGCAGTTTGCTAGCGGGTGTCGTTGGTGAGCAGTTCTTC